Listed below are T cell receptor beta chains from one sample, sequenced in a study of shared clonotypes between healthy human individuals. The protocol was immunoSEQ multiplex PCR, while the TCRdb copy is restricted to in-frame clones and leaves out a portion. The table lists about 2 million clones, around 96% of them singletons. The specimen sequenced was naive CD8+ T cells sorted from blood. These receptors originate from a man aged 18 to 29 in good health. Each CDR3 is given without its conserved first and last residue. Each record gives: V gene, J gene, CDR3 protein.

v_gene: TRBV19
j_gene: TRBJ1-2
CDR3aa: ASSIDRGLDYGYT

v_gene: TRBV9
j_gene: TRBJ2-2
CDR3aa: ASSVAGGPTTGELF

v_gene: TRBV5-1
j_gene: TRBJ2-1
CDR3aa: ASSLDTGGSEQF

v_gene: TRBV19
j_gene: TRBJ2-7
CDR3aa: ASSMAGTGYEQY

v_gene: TRBV2
j_gene: TRBJ2-1
CDR3aa: ASSMGLAGVYNEQF

v_gene: TRBV4-3
j_gene: TRBJ2-7
CDR3aa: ASSQDAAGFPYEQY

v_gene: TRBV4-1
j_gene: TRBJ1-6
CDR3aa: ASSQDGQGSYNSPLH

v_gene: TRBV4-1
j_gene: TRBJ2-1
CDR3aa: ASSLLGTEIGNEQF

v_gene: TRBV7-2
j_gene: TRBJ2-2
CDR3aa: ASSPRTSGRTGELF

v_gene: TRBV5-6
j_gene: TRBJ2-3
CDR3aa: ASSWASGSFDTQY

v_gene: TRBV5-5
j_gene: TRBJ1-4
CDR3aa: ASSGDGGGEKLF

v_gene: TRBV4-1
j_gene: TRBJ2-7
CDR3aa: ASSQEGLDEQY

v_gene: TRBV11-3
j_gene: TRBJ2-5
CDR3aa: ASSLGRGEGLQETQY

v_gene: TRBV7-9
j_gene: TRBJ2-7
CDR3aa: ASSLVLSYEQY

v_gene: TRBV5-1
j_gene: TRBJ1-3
CDR3aa: ASSLSTGPAGDTIY

v_gene: TRBV2
j_gene: TRBJ2-2
CDR3aa: ASSPGQDTPYTGELF

v_gene: TRBV27
j_gene: TRBJ2-1
CDR3aa: ASSLLDPGSEQF

v_gene: TRBV7-9
j_gene: TRBJ2-6
CDR3aa: ASSLGPGPLSGANVLT

v_gene: TRBV7-8
j_gene: TRBJ2-5
CDR3aa: ASSLEVRLQETQY

v_gene: TRBV5-1
j_gene: TRBJ2-7
CDR3aa: ASSWAGGSYEQY

v_gene: TRBV9
j_gene: TRBJ2-3
CDR3aa: ASSVDVRGFEDTQY

v_gene: TRBV6-5
j_gene: TRBJ2-3
CDR3aa: ASSYDSGSTDTQY

v_gene: TRBV4-2
j_gene: TRBJ1-5
CDR3aa: ASSQGGQQPQH

v_gene: TRBV27
j_gene: TRBJ2-2
CDR3aa: ASSPSGGPNTGELF

v_gene: TRBV9
j_gene: TRBJ2-7
CDR3aa: ASSVGGTKPYEQY

v_gene: TRBV6-1
j_gene: TRBJ2-7
CDR3aa: ASSEEWQYEQY

v_gene: TRBV28
j_gene: TRBJ2-5
CDR3aa: ASSLGLAGGLLQETQY

v_gene: TRBV9
j_gene: TRBJ1-1
CDR3aa: ASSTTGDTEAF

v_gene: TRBV30
j_gene: TRBJ1-1
CDR3aa: AWSVRQGEDTEAF

v_gene: TRBV11-2
j_gene: TRBJ2-7
CDR3aa: ASSPGGDFYEQY

v_gene: TRBV19
j_gene: TRBJ1-4
CDR3aa: ASSMDRAPNEKLF

v_gene: TRBV5-1
j_gene: TRBJ2-5
CDR3aa: ASKTAYYQETQY

v_gene: TRBV5-8
j_gene: TRBJ2-7
CDR3aa: ASSPDLSEDEQY

v_gene: TRBV6-6
j_gene: TRBJ2-2
CDR3aa: ASSSTGLAGELF

v_gene: TRBV4-1
j_gene: TRBJ1-1
CDR3aa: ASSQPGLPDTEAF

v_gene: TRBV2
j_gene: TRBJ2-7
CDR3aa: ASSERSVGYEQY

v_gene: TRBV11-2
j_gene: TRBJ2-3
CDR3aa: ASSLSLTPDTQY

v_gene: TRBV13
j_gene: TRBJ1-1
CDR3aa: ASSSTGGNTEAF

v_gene: TRBV5-6
j_gene: TRBJ2-7
CDR3aa: ASSLEVAYEQY

v_gene: TRBV4-1
j_gene: TRBJ1-4
CDR3aa: ASSQEGQGHEKLF

v_gene: TRBV5-1
j_gene: TRBJ1-1
CDR3aa: ASSAWTGHTEAF

v_gene: TRBV4-1
j_gene: TRBJ1-6
CDR3aa: ASSQTKTGRSYNSPLH